This T cell receptor (beta chain) was sequenced for a study of control samples from healthy donors and cancer patients. Produced via immunoSEQ multiplex PCR; TCRdb's table is partial and in-frame only. The repertoire holds about 82,000 clones, with approximately 90% as singletons. This CDR3 comprises 13 residues. Trimming removed 5 bases from V and 5 bases from J, with 9 bases in between. In germline, CDR1 is SGHTA, CDR2 FQGNSA. This sequence originates from a man aged 45-65 years in good health. The V and J genes are TRBV7-2 and TRBJ2-2; D is undetermined. Sequencing input: blood. This CDR3 is CASSPSTTGELFF. CDR3 nucleotides: TGTGCCAGCAGCCCCTCGACAACCGGGGAGCTGTTTTTT.